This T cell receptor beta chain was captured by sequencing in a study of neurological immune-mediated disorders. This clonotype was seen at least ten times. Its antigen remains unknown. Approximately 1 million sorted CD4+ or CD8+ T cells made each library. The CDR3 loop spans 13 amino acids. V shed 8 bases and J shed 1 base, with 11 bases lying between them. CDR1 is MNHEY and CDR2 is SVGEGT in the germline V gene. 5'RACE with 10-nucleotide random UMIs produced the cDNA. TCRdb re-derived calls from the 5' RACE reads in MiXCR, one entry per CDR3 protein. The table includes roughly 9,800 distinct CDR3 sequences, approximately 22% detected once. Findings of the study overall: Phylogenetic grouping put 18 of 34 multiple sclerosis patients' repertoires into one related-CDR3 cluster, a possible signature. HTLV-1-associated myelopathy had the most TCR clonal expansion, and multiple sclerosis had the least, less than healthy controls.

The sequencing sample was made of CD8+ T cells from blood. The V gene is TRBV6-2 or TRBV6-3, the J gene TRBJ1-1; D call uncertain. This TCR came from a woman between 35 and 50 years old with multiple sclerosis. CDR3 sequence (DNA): TGTGCCAGCGGCCCCCGGGAGAACACTGAAGCTTTCTTT. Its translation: CASGPRENTEAFF.